This T cell receptor beta chain emerged from a study of blood T cell repertoires in COVID-19 (dated by TCRdb to about 2020). Regarding the study in general: Samples from collaborators originated in the United States, Italy and Spain and spanned both the acute and convalescent phases of COVID-19. The material from the prospective study consisted of cDNA or gDNA derived from T cells, B-cell-depleted T cells, or PBMCs. The dataset comprised deeply sampled blood TCRbeta repertoires from subjects exposed to, actively infected with, or recovered from COVID-19. The repertoires were released in a freely available public database intended as a resource for research on the immune response to SARS-CoV-2. The samples were drawn from the first 160 participants of the ongoing ImmuneRACE study and from over 950 subjects provided by 6 global collaborators. The sample metadata nearly always contained a de-identified subject ID, COVID-19 status, age in years and sex. Where available, HLA class I and class II types were obtained from metadata supplied by the sample provider rather than from assay-based typing. Here is what the overall study found, with its caveats: How much clinical and demographic metadata was included differed by source and by participant, and the metadata was provided uncurated.

This clone was counted a few times. Its antigen specificity is not known. Base-call qualities are not available, and no considerably larger clone is one nucleotide away. TCRbeta CDR3 regions were amplified from genomic DNA by means of the immunoSEQ Assay, a bias-controlled multiplex PCR. Under the source paper's analysis protocol: Nucleated cell counts per sample were estimated from amplification of reference gene primers within the assay. Sequence reads were collapsed and filtered to measure the absolute abundance of every unique TCRbeta CDR3 rearrangement. Productive Simpson clonality was computed per sample as the square root of Simpson's diversity index over productive rearrangements. The table was pulled from immuneACCESS by TCRdb, which kept in-frame rearrangements only. Such tables lose some clones; where checked, under half of the loss comes from unresolved V genes, and the rest has no known cause. That table is the source of V, J and clone size, and D and trimming were worked out from the DNA. The table for this sample lists approximately 100,000 clones; 85% of them were counted only once. In total, the top ten clones hold 1.5% to 2% of the sample.

Collaborating institutions collected whole blood in K2EDTA tubes following their own protocols. For TCRbeta analysis, collaborator samples were shipped as frozen whole blood, as isolated PBMCs, or as DNA extracted from either sample type. From the cysteine through the phenylalanine, the CDR3 covers 16 amino acids. Only the CDR3 DNA stays, 48 bases, in frame from base 1. Looking up the germline V gene yields CDR1 MDHEN and CDR2 SYDVKM. V is shortened by 4 bases, J by 0 bases, and the region joining them spans 15 bases. The clonotype was recovered from a woman aged 70 to 79 with active or convalescent COVID-19. The sequence is built from TRBV28 and TRBJ1-2; TRBD1 is perhaps the D gene, given 6 matching bases. Sequenced material: peripheral blood. The nucleotides are TGTGCCAGCAGTTCCAATCAGGGGAGTGCTAACTATGGCTACACCTTC. Its protein reads: CASSSNQGSANYGYTF.